The clone carrying this T cell receptor (beta chain) was counted at least ten times. The study amplified TCR beta CDR3 regions using RNA transcripts. The first-round RT-PCR employed HTBI primers together with the Qiagen OneStep RT-PCR kit. A multiplex PCR was then performed as the second round. MiXCR, run by TCRdb on the multiplex PCR reads, gives a single entry per CDR3 protein. Among about 370,000 distinct CDR3 sequences listed, about a sixth were seen once. Trimming removed 6 bases from V and 2 bases from J, with 6 bases in between. From germline, CDR1 is MNHNS and CDR2 SASEGT. The CDR3 covers 12 residues. The data are from a study of Graves' ophthalmopathy and Graves' hyperthyroidism.

Sequencing used peripheral blood. The receptor was derived from an adult woman with stable Graves' hyperthyroidism. V gene TRBV6-1 combines with J gene TRBJ2-3; D not certain. CDR3: CASRSTTDTQYF. The CDR3 nucleotides are TGTGCCAGCAGATCAACCACAGATACGCAGTATTTT.